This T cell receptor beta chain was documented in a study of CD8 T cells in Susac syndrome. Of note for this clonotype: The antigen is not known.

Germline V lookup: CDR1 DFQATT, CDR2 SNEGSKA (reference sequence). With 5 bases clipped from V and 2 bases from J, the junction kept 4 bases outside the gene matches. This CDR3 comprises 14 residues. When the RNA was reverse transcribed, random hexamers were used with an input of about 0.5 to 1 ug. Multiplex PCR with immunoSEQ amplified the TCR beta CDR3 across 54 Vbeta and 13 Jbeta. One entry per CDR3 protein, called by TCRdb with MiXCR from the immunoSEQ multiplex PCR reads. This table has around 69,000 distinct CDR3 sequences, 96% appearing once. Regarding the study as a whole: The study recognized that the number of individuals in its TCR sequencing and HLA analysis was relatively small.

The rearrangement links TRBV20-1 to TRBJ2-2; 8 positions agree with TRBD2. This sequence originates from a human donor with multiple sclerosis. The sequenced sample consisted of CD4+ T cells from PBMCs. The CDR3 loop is CSARSGGNTGELFF. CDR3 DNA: TGCAGTGCTCGAAGCGGGGGAAACACCGGGGAGCTGTTTTTT.